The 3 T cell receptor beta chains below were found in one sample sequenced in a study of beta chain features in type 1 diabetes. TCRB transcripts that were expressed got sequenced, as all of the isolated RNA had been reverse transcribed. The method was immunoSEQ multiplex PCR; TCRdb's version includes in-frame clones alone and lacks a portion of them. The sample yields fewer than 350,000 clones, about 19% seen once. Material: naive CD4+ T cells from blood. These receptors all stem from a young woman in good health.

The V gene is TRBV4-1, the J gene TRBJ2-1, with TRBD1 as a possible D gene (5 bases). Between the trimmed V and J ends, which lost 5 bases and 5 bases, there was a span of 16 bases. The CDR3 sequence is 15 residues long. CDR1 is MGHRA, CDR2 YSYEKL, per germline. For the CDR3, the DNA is TGCGCCAGCAGCTATCCAGGGCAAACCCACAATGAGCAGTTCTTC. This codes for CASSYPGQTHNEQFF.

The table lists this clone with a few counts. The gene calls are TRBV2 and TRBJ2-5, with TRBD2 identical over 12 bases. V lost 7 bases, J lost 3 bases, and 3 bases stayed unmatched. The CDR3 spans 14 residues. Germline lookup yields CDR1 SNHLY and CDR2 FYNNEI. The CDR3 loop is CASIGLAGKETQYF. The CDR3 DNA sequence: TGTGCCAGCATCGGACTAGCGGGGAAAGAGACCCAGTACTTC.

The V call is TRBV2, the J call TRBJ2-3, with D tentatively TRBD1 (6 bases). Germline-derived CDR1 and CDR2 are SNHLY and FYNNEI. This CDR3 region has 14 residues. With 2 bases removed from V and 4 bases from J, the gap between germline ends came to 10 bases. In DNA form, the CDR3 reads TGTGCCAGCAGTGAACAGGGGAGCTCAGATACGCAGTATTTT. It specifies CASSEQGSSDTQYF.